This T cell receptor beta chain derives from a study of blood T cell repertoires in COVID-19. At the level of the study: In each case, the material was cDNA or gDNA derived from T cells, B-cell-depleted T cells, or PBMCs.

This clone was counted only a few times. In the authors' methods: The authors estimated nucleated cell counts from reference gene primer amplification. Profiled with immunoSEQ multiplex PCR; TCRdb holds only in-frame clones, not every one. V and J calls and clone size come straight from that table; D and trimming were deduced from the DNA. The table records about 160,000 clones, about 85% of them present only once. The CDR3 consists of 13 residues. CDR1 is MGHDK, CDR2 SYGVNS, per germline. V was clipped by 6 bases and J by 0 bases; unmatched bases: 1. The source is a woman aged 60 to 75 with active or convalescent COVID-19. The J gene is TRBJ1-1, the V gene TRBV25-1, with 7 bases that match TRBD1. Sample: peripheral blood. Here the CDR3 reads CASRGQLNTEAFF. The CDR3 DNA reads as TGTGCCAGCAGGGGACAGTTGAACACTGAAGCTTTCTTT.